This T cell receptor beta chain was documented in a study of T cell responses to AZD1222 COVID-19 vaccine. V shed 0 bases and J 5 bases; nucleotides not matched to a gene: 4. Germline V gene data show CDR1 as MNHEY and CDR2 as SVGAGI. CDR3 size: 15 residues. Overall study results and limits: Distributed over spike, vaccine-associated CD4 TCRs predominated at 160-218 and 743-854. Just a handful of people given AZD1222 tested seropositive at baseline. Mostly white British, mostly female donors; authors suggested clonal diversity may be underestimated.

The protocol was immunoSEQ multiplex PCR, while the TCRdb copy is restricted to in-frame clones and leaves out a portion. The profile shows 150,000 to 200,000 clones, about 92% of them singletons. Regarding this clone: Antigen specificity is unknown.

The receptor was derived from an adult in good health. The sample consisted of peripheral blood, taken on day 0 of AZD1222 vaccination. This chain joins TRBV6-5 and TRBJ2-5; 9 bases are shared with TRBD2. The chain's CDR3 is CASSYSFLAGETQYF. In DNA, the CDR3 is TGTGCCAGCAGTTACTCGTTCCTAGCGGGGGAGACCCAGTACTTC.